The entry below describes one T cell receptor (beta chain). The CDR3 contains 12 residues. CDR1 and CDR2 from the germline V gene are MDHEN and SYDVKM. Trimming removed 3 bases from V and 6 bases from J, with 9 bases in between. The sample is drawn from a study of T cells in Graves' hyperthyroidism and ophthalmopathy. Uncontrolled infection, other autoimmune disease, pregnancy and lactation each barred patients from inclusion. RNA transcripts served as the template for amplifying TCR beta CDR3 regions. During a first-round RT-PCR of the TCR CDR3, the HTBI primer set was used. TCRdb recomputed calls from the multiplex PCR reads with MiXCR, one row per CDR3 protein. Of 300,000 to 450,000 distinct CDR3 sequences in the sample, roughly 25% are singletons; the top ten hold 73%.

The sequenced sample consisted of blood. The receptor's source is a man in his fifties with Graves' hyperthyroidism. The chain has TRBV28 and TRBJ2-7; TRBD2 is a possible D gene (6 bases). This chain's CDR3 is CASSFGGTEQYF. DNA of the CDR3: TGTGCCAGCAGTTTTGGAGGGACCGAGCAGTACTTC.